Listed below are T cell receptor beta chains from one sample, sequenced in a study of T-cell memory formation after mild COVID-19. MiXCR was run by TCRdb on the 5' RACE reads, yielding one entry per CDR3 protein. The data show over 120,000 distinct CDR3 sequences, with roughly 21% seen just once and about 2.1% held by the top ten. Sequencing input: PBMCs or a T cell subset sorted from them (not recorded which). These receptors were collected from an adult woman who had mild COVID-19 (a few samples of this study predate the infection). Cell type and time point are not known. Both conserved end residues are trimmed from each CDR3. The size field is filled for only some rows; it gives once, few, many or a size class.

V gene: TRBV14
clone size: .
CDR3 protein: ASSPTGIEQY

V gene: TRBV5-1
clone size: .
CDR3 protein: ASSWDITNEKLF

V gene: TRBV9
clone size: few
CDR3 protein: ASSVVGTDNSPLH

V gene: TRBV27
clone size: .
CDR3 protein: ASSSSDRRETQY

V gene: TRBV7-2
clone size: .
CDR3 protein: ASSLSLYGYT

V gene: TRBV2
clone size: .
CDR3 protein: ASSAAHEQF

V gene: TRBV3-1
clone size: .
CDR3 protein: ASSPGQYGYT

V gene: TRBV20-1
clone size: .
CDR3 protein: SAQKGHFNTEAF

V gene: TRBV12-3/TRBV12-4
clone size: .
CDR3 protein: ASSFRGSYNEQF

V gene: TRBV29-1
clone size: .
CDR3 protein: SVEEMREPYGYT

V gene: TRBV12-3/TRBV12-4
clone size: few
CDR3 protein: ASKLGQNLYNEQF

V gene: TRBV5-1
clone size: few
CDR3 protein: ASARITTSYEQY

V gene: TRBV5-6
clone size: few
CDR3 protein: ASSRERDQY

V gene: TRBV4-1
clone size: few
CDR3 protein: ASSPPGQGARTDTQY

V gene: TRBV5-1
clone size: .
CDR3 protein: ASSLERGNSPLH

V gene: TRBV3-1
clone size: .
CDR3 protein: ASSQESVRRGLNTEAF

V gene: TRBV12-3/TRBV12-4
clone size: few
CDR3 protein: ARARGKETQY

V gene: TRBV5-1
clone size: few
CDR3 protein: ASSRPRNTGELF

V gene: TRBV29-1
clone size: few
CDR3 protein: SVDGWTGAADTQY

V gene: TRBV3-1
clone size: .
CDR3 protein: ASSQVETQY

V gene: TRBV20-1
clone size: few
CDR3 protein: SARGKHWTGSFAF

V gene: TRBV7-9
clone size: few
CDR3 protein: ASSLDGRGNTEAF

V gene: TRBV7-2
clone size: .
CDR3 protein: ASSLSRAHNEQF

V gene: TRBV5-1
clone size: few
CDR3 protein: ASSISGTSPQYEQY

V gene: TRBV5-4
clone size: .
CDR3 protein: ASSPGTTIQTQY

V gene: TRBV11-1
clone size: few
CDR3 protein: ASSSPAHGSYGYT

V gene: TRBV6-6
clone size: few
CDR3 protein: ASCGTNEKLF

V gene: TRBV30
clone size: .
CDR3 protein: AWEQGNSPLH

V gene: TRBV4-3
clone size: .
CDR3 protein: ASSQDDRQGGYT

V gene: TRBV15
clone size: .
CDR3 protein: ATSRDPWLAGGNEQF

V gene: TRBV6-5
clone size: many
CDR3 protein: ASLGLRNEQF